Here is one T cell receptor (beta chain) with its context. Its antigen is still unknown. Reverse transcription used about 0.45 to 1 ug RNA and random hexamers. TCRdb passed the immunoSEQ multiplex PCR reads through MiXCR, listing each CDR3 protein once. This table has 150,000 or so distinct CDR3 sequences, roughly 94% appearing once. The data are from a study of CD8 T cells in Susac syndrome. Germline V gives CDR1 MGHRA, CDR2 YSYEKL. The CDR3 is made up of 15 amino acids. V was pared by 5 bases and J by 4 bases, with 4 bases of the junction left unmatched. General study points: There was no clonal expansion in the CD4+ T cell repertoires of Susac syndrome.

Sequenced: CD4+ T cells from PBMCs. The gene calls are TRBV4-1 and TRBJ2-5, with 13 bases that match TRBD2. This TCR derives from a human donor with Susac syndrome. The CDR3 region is CASSYGLAGVETQYF. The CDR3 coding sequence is TGCGCCAGCAGCTATGGACTAGCGGGAGTAGAGACCCAGTACTTC.